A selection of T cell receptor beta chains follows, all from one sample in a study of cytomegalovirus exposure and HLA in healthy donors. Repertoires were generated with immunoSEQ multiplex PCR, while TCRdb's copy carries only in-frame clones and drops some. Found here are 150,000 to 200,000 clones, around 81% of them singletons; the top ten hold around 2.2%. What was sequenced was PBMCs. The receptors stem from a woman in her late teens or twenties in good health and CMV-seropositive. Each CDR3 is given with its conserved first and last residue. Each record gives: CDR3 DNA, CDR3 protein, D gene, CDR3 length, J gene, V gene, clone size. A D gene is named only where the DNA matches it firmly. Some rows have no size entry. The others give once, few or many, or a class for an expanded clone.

TGTGCCAGCAGCTTAGGGGTAGCGGGGGGGCTAGAGACCCAGTACTTC CASSLGVAGGLETQYF TRBD2 16 TRBJ2-5 TRBV7-3 -
TGTGCCAGCAGCTTGGAAATAGCCCGCTCTGGAAACACCATATATTTT CASSLEIARSGNTIYF - 16 TRBJ1-3 TRBV5-6 -
TGTGCCAGTAGTATGGGCAGGGTGGTTTCAGATACGCAGTATTTT CASSMGRVVSDTQYF - 15 TRBJ2-3 TRBV19 -
TGTGCCAGTACCCCCGGAGCAGGGTTCGATGGCTACACCTTC CASTPGAGFDGYTF - 14 TRBJ1-2 TRBV19 -
TGTGCCAGCAGCCCACAATGGGGCATGGCAGGCTCTGGAAACACCATATATTTT CASSPQWGMAGSGNTIYF - 18 TRBJ1-3 TRBV7-9 -
TGTGCCAGCAGTTGGACTGGGAACACTGAAGCTTTCTTT CASSWTGNTEAFF - 13 TRBJ1-1 TRBV11-2 -
TGTGCCAGCAGACCAACAAGTGCAACTAATGAAAAACTGTTTTTT CASRPTSATNEKLFF - 15 TRBJ1-4 TRBV6-5 -
TGTGCCAGCAGTGTCCAGACTAGCGGGGGGTACGAGCAGTACTTC CASSVQTSGGYEQYF TRBD2 15 TRBJ2-7 TRBV6-6 -
TGTGCCAGCAGCTGGGGGGGGCGGGGTAGCGGGGCAGATACGCAGTATTTT CASSWGGRGSGADTQYF TRBD2 17 TRBJ2-3 TRBV7-2 few
TGTGCCAGCAGTCCCTTAGGGGGGGCCAATGGCTACACCTTC CASSPLGGANGYTF - 14 TRBJ1-2 TRBV28 -
TGTGCCAGTAGTATGGGGGACAGCCAAGAGACCCAGTACTTC CASSMGDSQETQYF TRBD1 14 TRBJ2-5 TRBV19 -
TGTGCCAGCAGCCAAGATTTACAGAGCACCACAGATACGCAGTATTTT CASSQDLQSTTDTQYF - 16 TRBJ2-3 TRBV14 -
TGCGCCAGCAGCTTGGCAGGGCAAGCTTTCTTT CASSLAGQAFF - 11 TRBJ1-1 TRBV5-1 -
TGCAGCGTTGCTCAGGCTAGGGAGGGTTCACCCCTCCACTTT CSVAQAREGSPLHF - 14 TRBJ1-6 TRBV29-1 -
TGTGCCAGCAGTCCGGACAGGGTGGATACGCAGTATTTT CASSPDRVDTQYF TRBD1 13 TRBJ2-3 TRBV28 -
TGTGCCAGCAGTGCCCCGGGACTAGCGAATCACAATGAGCAGTTCTTC CASSAPGLANHNEQFF TRBD2 16 TRBJ2-1 TRBV6-6 -
TGCAGCGCCAAACCAGGGACTAGCGGCACAGATACGCAGTATTTT CSAKPGTSGTDTQYF TRBD2 15 TRBJ2-3 TRBV29-1 -
TGTGCCAGCGCAGGGGGTCTACACACTGAAGCTTTCTTT CASAGGLHTEAFF TRBD1 13 TRBJ1-1 TRBV2 -
TGCAGCGTGGTGGGGACTAGCGGAAAAGAGACCCAGTACTTC CSVVGTSGKETQYF TRBD2 14 TRBJ2-5 TRBV29-1 -
TGCGCCAGCAGGTCGGGGGGGACTGAAGCTTTCTTT CASRSGGTEAFF - 12 TRBJ1-1 TRBV5-1 -
TGTGCCAGCAACTTCAGAACAGGGGGGGGTACTGAAGCTTTCTTT CASNFRTGGGTEAFF TRBD1 15 TRBJ1-1 TRBV6-1 -
TGCGCCAGCAGCCAAGTTGGAGCCAGGGATCCGCAGTATTTT CASSQVGARDPQYF - 14 TRBJ2-3 TRBV4-1 few
TGTGCCTGGAGTCTGGGCCTCGCCAATGAGCAGTTCTTC CAWSLGLANEQFF - 13 TRBJ2-1 TRBV30 once
TGTGCCAGCATTTCGACTAGCGGGGGACCAGATACGCAGTATTTT CASISTSGGPDTQYF TRBD2 15 TRBJ2-3 TRBV6-7 once
TGTGCCAGCAGCGCCCGGCCCCGACTAGAGGCGGTCAATGAGCAGTTCTTC CASSARPRLEAVNEQFF - 17 TRBJ2-1 TRBV7-3 few
TGTGCCAGCAGTGGCGGTTCTCCCACACTGGACCAAGAGACCCAGTACTTC CASSGGSPTLDQETQYF - 17 TRBJ2-5 TRBV5-4 -
TGTGCCAGCAGCTTGACTTCGAACACCGGGGAGCTGTTTTTT CASSLTSNTGELFF - 14 TRBJ2-2 TRBV7-6 few